Shown below are 25 T cell receptor beta chains from a single sample sequenced in a study of cytomegalovirus exposure and HLA in healthy donors. PCR was performed using 60 Vbeta and 13 Jbeta primers. Sequencing was performed with immunoSEQ multiplex PCR; in TCRdb, only in-frame clones are kept and a portion is missing. The sample lists over 120,000 clones, 77% occurring once. Sequencing input: PBMCs. The receptors were gathered from a male donor in good health and CMV-seronegative.

The CDR3 nucleotides read TGTGCCAGTAGTATAGAGGGAGAGCCTCACGGGGAGCTGTTTTTT. It translates to CASSIEGEPHGELFF. This rearrangement joins TRBV19 to TRBJ2-2; a weak D match, TRBD2 (5 bases). V gave up 0 bases and J gave up 7 bases, with 12 bases separating them. This CDR3 is 15 amino acids long. From germline, CDR1 is LNHDA and CDR2 SQIVND (reference sequence).

The J gene is TRBJ2-1, the V gene TRBV4-1; 12 positions agree with TRBD2. Germline V gives CDR1 MGHRA, CDR2 YSYEKL. CDR3 length equals 17 residues. Germline trimming cut 0 bases from V and 5 bases from J; bases unmatched to any gene: 5. This chain's CDR3 is CASSQDPGLAGNNEQFF. CDR3 coding DNA: TGCGCCAGCAGCCAAGATCCTGGACTAGCGGGGAACAATGAGCAGTTCTTC.

The chain recombines TRBV9 with TRBJ2-2; a weak D match, TRBD1 (6 bases). With 4 bases removed from V and 2 bases from J, the gap between germline ends came to 12 bases. The CDR3 is 15 residues long. CDR1 SGDLS and CDR2 YYNGEE come from the germline V gene. CDR3 sequence: CASSLLTGNTGELFF. The CDR3 region has the DNA TGTGCCAGCAGCCTTTTGACAGGAAACACCGGGGAGCTGTTTTTT.

This chain joins TRBV19 and TRBJ2-7; 14 bases line up with TRBD2. From germline, CDR1 is LNHDA and CDR2 SQIVND (reference sequence). V trimming: 4 bases; J trimming: 5 bases; junction bases outside the gene matches: 7. CDR3 size: 16 residues. Written as DNA, the CDR3 is TGTGCCAGTAGTAACGTCCCGGGACTAGCGGGGGACGAGCAGTACTTC. Protein sequence: CASSNVPGLAGDEQYF.

The gene calls are TRBV5-6 and TRBJ1-1; no clear D gene. Germline V gene data show CDR1 as SGHDT and CDR2 as YYEEEE. CDR3 length equals 14 residues. Trimming pared 2 bases from V and 4 bases from J, leaving 12 bases between. The CDR3: CASSLPFSSTEAFF. In DNA, the CDR3 is TGTGCCAGCAGCTTACCCTTCTCGAGCACTGAAGCTTTCTTT.

V gene TRBV6-5 combines with J gene TRBJ1-1, with D unresolved. This CDR3 spans 12 amino acids. The V end lost 7 bases, the J end lost 8 bases, and 14 bases lay between the germline ends. Germline CDR1 reads MNHEY; CDR2 reads SVGAGI. CDR3 DNA sequence: TGTGCCAGCATCAGTCAAAGCAGGGAAGCTTTCTTT. Encoded protein: CASISQSREAFF.

The chain has TRBV12-5 and TRBJ2-7, with a possible D match to TRBD2 (6 bases). The germline V and J ends were trimmed by 1 base and 6 bases, with 16 bases remaining between them. This CDR3 spans 15 amino acids. CDR1 and CDR2 from the germline V gene are LGHNT and FRNRAP. The CDR3 bases are TGTGCTAGTGGTTTGGAATCGGGACTGCATGTCGAGCAGTACTTC. Amino acids: CASGLESGLHVEQYF.

V gene TRBV7-3 combines with J gene TRBJ2-1; 9 bases agree with TRBD1. The CDR3 has 16 residues. V shed 3 bases, J shed 4 bases, and the junction held 7 bases outside the gene matches. Germline CDR1 is SGHTA and CDR2 is FQGTGA. CDR3 coding DNA: TGTGCCAGCAGCTTCACGGGACAGGGCTATTACAATGAGCAGTTCTTC. Protein sequence: CASSFTGQGYYNEQFF.

V and J are TRBV11-2 and TRBJ2-7, with a weak D call TRBD1 (6 bases). CDR3 length: 14 residues. Germline V gives CDR1 SGHAT, CDR2 FQNNGV. V lost 5 bases to trimming and J lost 3 bases, with 14 bases between them. The CDR3 sequence: CASSLRQVNYEQYF. The CDR3 region has the DNA TGTGCCAGCAGCCTCAGACAGGTTAACTACGAGCAGTACTTC.

The chain has TRBV10-3 and TRBJ2-5; 8 bases fit TRBD2. Germline CDR1 is ENHRY and CDR2 is SYGVKD. Trimming at V came to 6 bases and at J to 1 base, leaving 7 bases not matched to a gene. This CDR3 has 15 amino acids. The CDR3, as DNA: TGTGCCATCAGGGAAGCGGGGGCCTCCCAAGAGACCCAGTACTTC. Its protein is CAIREAGASQETQYF.

This clone was observed a few times. The gene calls are TRBV7-9 and TRBJ2-7; 7 nucleotides align to TRBD2. Germline CDR1 SEHNR, CDR2 FQNEAQ (reference sequence). The ends lost 3 bases at V and 0 bases at J; junction bases unmatched: 8. This CDR3 comprises 16 residues. The CDR3 sequence: CASSFFTSANSYEQYF. In nucleotides, the CDR3 is TGTGCCAGCAGCTTCTTTACTAGCGCCAACTCCTACGAGCAGTACTTC.

This clone was recorded only once. Additional DNA sequences in this sample encode the identical CDR3. V and J are TRBV5-1 and TRBJ2-7; tentative D call: TRBD2 (6 bases). The CDR3 has 15 amino acids. Germline V gives CDR1 SGHRS, CDR2 YFSETQ. Trimming removed 0 bases at V and 0 bases at J, with 10 bases between. CDR3 in amino acids: CASSLAAGSSYEQYF. The CDR3 nucleotides read TGCGCCAGCAGCTTGGCCGCCGGGAGCTCCTACGAGCAGTACTTC.

This chain joins TRBV7-6 and TRBJ2-7; unclear D gene. Trimming shortened V by 0 bases and J by 5 bases, and 11 bases separated the two germline ends. The CDR3 sequence is 14 residues long. CDR1 and CDR2 from the germline V gene are SGHVS and FNYEAQ. This CDR3 reads CASSLAQTRNEQYF. CDR3 nucleotides: TGTGCCAGCAGCTTAGCACAGACCAGGAACGAGCAGTACTTC.

This sequence joins TRBV5-1 and TRBJ2-7; 7 bases align to TRBD1. Germline V gene sequence: CDR1 SGHRS, CDR2 YFSETQ. J gave up 7 bases and V 3 bases, and 7 bases lay outside the gene matches. This CDR3 contains 13 residues. Here the CDR3 DNA reads TGCGCCAGCAGCTCGACAGGGTTAGGAGAGCAGTACTTC. Translation: CASSSTGLGEQYF.

J is TRBJ2-1 and V is TRBV6-5, with 11 bases aligning to TRBD2. V was pared by 4 bases and J by 4 bases, with 3 bases of the junction left unmatched. Germline V gives CDR1 MNHEY, CDR2 SVGAGI. The CDR3 consists of 15 residues. The CDR3 reads CASSLTSGEYNEQFF. CDR3 DNA sequence: TGTGCCAGCAGTTTGACTAGCGGGGAATACAATGAGCAGTTCTTC.

The sample holds a few counts of this clone. For the CDR3, the DNA is TGTGCCAGTCGTTCCTCTGGGGCCAACGTCCTGACTTTC. Translating gives CASRSSGANVLTF. The chain carries TRBV6-1 and TRBJ2-6; no definite D call. This CDR3 region has 13 residues. Trimming took 9 bases from V and 0 from J, leaving 6 bases between them. Germline CDR1 MNHNS, CDR2 SASEGT.

V is TRBV4-3 and J is TRBJ2-1, with D possibly TRBD2 on 6 matching bases. Germline V gene lookup returns CDR1 LGHNA and CDR2 YSLEER. The V gene lost 0 bases and the J gene lost 6 bases, with 12 bases spanning the gap. This CDR3 has 15 residues. The CDR3 DNA reads TGCGCCAGCAGCCAAGATTACCGGGGGAGCAATGAGCAGTTCTTC. Encoded protein: CASSQDYRGSNEQFF.

The V call is TRBV14, the J call TRBJ2-3; D gene unclear. Germline V lookup: CDR1 SGHDN, CDR2 FVKESK. V shed 4 bases and J shed 3 bases, with 14 bases lying between them. CDR3 length: 15 amino acids. CDR3 residues: CASSLMAMVTDTQYF. The CDR3 DNA reads TGTGCCAGCAGCCTCATGGCCATGGTTACAGATACGCAGTATTTT.

This chain connects TRBV20-1 to TRBJ2-7; D not certain. Germline CDR1 DFQATT, CDR2 SNEGSKA (reference sequence). The ends were cut back, 6 bases at V and 3 bases at J, with 9 bases in the middle. The CDR3 spans 11 residues. CDR3 protein: CSALLVYEQYF. The CDR3 nucleotides are TGCAGTGCCCTGTTAGTCTACGAGCAGTACTTC.

The chain carries TRBV30 and TRBJ2-7, with 8 bases that match TRBD1. Germline V gene data show CDR1 as GTSNPN and CDR2 as SVGIG (reference sequence). The CDR3 consists of 12 residues. The V segment lost 5 bases and the J segment 6 bases; nucleotides outside the gene matches: 6. The CDR3 sequence is CAWAGQGGEQYF. CDR3 bases: TGTGCCTGGGCCGGACAGGGCGGCGAGCAGTACTTC.

The chain uses TRBV6-1 and TRBJ2-5; D is perhaps TRBD2 (6 bases). Per germline, CDR1 MNHNS and CDR2 SASEGT. The V gene lost 5 bases and the J gene lost 2 bases, with 15 bases spanning the gap. The CDR3 has 15 residues. Here the CDR3 reads CASSPRRAGQETQYF. The DNA for the CDR3 is TGTGCCAGCAGTCCTCGGAGGGCAGGACAAGAGACCCAGTACTTC.

The chain carries TRBV4-2 and TRBJ2-5; 13 bases line up with TRBD2. CDR3 size: 18 residues. Germline CDR1 reads LGHNA; CDR2 reads YNFKEQ. The J segment lost 5 bases and the V segment lost 2 bases, leaving 11 bases of the junction unmatched. The CDR3 coding sequence is TGTGCCAGCAGCCAAAGAGCCGGGACTAGCGGGGCGAAGGAGACCCAGTACTTC. It encodes CASSQRAGTSGAKETQYF.

This clone was recorded only once. The chain combines TRBV6-1 with TRBJ2-1; 9 bases map to TRBD2. J was trimmed by 7 bases and V by 2 bases; bases with no gene match: 9. Germline V gene sequence: CDR1 MNHNS, CDR2 SASEGT. The CDR3 extends over 16 amino acids. CDR3 residues: CASSEYLAGERNEQFF. CDR3 coding DNA: TGTGCCAGCAGTGAATACTTAGCGGGAGAGAGGAATGAGCAGTTCTTC.

The rearrangement joins TRBV28 to TRBJ1-5; D gene uncertain. Trimming pared 6 bases from V and 0 bases from J, leaving 12 bases between. The CDR3 runs to 15 residues. CDR1 and CDR2 (germline): MDHEN, SYDVKM. The CDR3 nucleotides read TGTGCCAGCAGCCTCCCGCCCTATAGCAATCAGCCCCAGCATTTT. Its translation is CASSLPPYSNQPQHF.

Concerning this clone: The identical CDR3 is also encoded by other nucleotide sequences in the sample. The chain combines TRBV27 with TRBJ1-1; perhaps TRBD1 as D (5 bases). Trimming took off 6 bases at V and 1 base at J, with 9 bases between the two ends. Germline V gene data show CDR1 as MNHEY and CDR2 as SMNVEV (reference sequence). The CDR3 contains 13 residues. CDR3 DNA sequence: TGTGCCAGCAGACCGGGGGGGAACACTGAAGCTTTCTTT. This translates into CASRPGGNTEAFF.